The present T cell receptor (beta chain) was sequenced within a study of beta chain features in type 1 diabetes (dated 2018 in TCRdb). Background on the whole study: No differences in mean age, gender distribution, total cell number or subset yield were found between patients and healthy donors. Across all samples, approximately 98,000,000 sorted cells were examined, and cell number per subset correlated strongly with RNA yield. In the study, TCRB repertoires of sorted circulating CD4+ T cell subsets from recently diagnosed type 1 diabetes patients were compared with those of matched healthy donors. Regulatory and stem cell-like memory subsets were isolated from only 8 patients and roughly 8 healthy donors, whereas naive and central memory subsets came from all 28 donors. Broader findings and caveats from the paper: A moderate but significant shortening of TCRB CDR3 length was observed in type 1 diabetes patients in all four CD4+ subsets. Patients with type 1 diabetes made fewer insertions and deleted more nucleotides at VDJ recombination sites, implying thymic rearrangement abnormalities. Because the HLA sub-analyses included only small numbers of individuals, any influence of HLA type on TCRB rearrangement was left unresolved. Naive, central memory and regulatory TCRB repertoires appeared to be more similar among patients than among healthy donors. PCR might favor shorter templates, but patient and control samples were amplified and corrected together, so any skew would affect both groups equally. Because cDNA was sequenced instead of genomic DNA, highly expressing activated cells could be over-represented, though the groups showed no difference in activation or CD3 levels.

In this sample, this clone turned up a few times. Its antigen target is currently unknown. Base qualities are missing; no much larger clone stands one base away. From each donor, a single peripheral blood sample of around 0.12 L on average was drawn into heparinised tubes. Using a panel that included CD45RO, CCR7, CD25, CD127, CD95 and CD27, naive, central memory, regulatory and stem cell-like memory CD4+ T cells were sorted on a BD FACSAria II. Purity was above 98% for every sorted population. PBMCs were isolated immediately by Lymphoprep density gradient centrifugation and stained directly without culture. So that batch effects would be minimized, each experiment stained and sorted samples in pairs, pairing one healthy donor with one patient. Via the germline V gene, CDR1 is MDHEN and CDR2 SYDVKM. Taken from cysteine to phenylalanine, the CDR3 has 12 residues. Only the CDR3 DNA stays, 36 bases, in frame from base 1. Trimming takes 3 bases from V and 5 bases from J, and the germline ends sit 8 bases apart.

The entire isolated RNA was reverse transcribed using the High Capacity cDNA Reverse Transcription Kit, and thus expressed TCRB transcripts were sequenced. Deep immunoSEQ sequencing was performed on naive, central memory and regulatory T cell samples, with an average of around 3.4 million total reads per sample. Sorted cells were lysed in RLT buffer and RNA was extracted with DNase-treated RNeasy Micro or Mini kits, depending on cell number. To prevent cross-contamination, each cell subset was processed individually, whereas patient and healthy donor samples were processed jointly. TCRB sequences were amplified from cDNA with the immunoSEQ multiplex PCR, producing 87-bp fragments spanning the CDR3 region. Sequencing of the amplicons was done on the Illumina HiSeq platform. The paper's data handling went like this. Synthetic template baselines were used to correct PCR bias computationally, reads within Hamming distance 2 were collapsed together, and singletons that could not be merged were discarded. Reads were aligned against IMGT so that V, D and J genes, CDR3 length and insertions or deletions at six rearrangement sites could be assigned. Clonotype counts were normalized to sorted cell number within each subset before computing true diversity and Gini coefficients with the tcR R package. Repertoire sharing was quantified using the overlap coefficient calculated on TCRB nucleotide sequences. Entries here come from immuneACCESS through TCRdb and include only in-frame sequences with V and J called. Some clones fail to appear in such tables; in the studies checked, an unresolved V gene covers under half of the shortfall, and the cause of the remainder is unknown. V and J calls and clone size are as listed in that table; D and trimming were resolved from the DNA. The sample includes some 150,000 clones, with approximately 52% observed a single time. The ten largest clonotypes hold under 0.5% of the sample.

Source material: Tregs from blood. Per the publication, the cell subset or site label means: regulatory CD4+ T cells. The sequence joins TRBV28 to TRBJ2-7; perhaps TRBD1 is the D gene, with 6 bases matching. The origin of this receptor is a man aged 18 to 30 in good health. The nucleotides are TGTGCCAGCAGTTTGACAGGCCACGAGCAGTACTTC. Its coded protein is CASSLTGHEQYF.